These T cell receptor beta chains were read from a single sample in a study of OX40 agonist ivuxolimab in advanced cancers. Produced via immunoSEQ multiplex PCR; TCRdb's table is partial and in-frame only. The table shows approximately 47,000 clones, with roughly 86% occurring only once. The sample was CD4+ or CD8+ T cells sorted from blood, taken in a trial of the OX40 agonist ivuxolimab. The receptors were sampled from an adult with an advanced solid tumor such as melanoma, head and neck, liver or kidney cancer. The CDR3 runs from the conserved cysteine through the conserved F or W. The D gene is left open where the match is weak. The size of a clone is reported for some rows only, either as once, few or many, or as a class for expanded clones.

abundance	d_gene	len	v_gene	j_gene	CDR3aa	CDR3nt
NA	NA	16	TRBV7-9	TRBJ2-7	CASSLVKGSGSYEQYF	TGTGCCAGCAGCTTAGTGAAGGGCAGCGGCTCCTACGAGCAGTACTTC
NA	NA	11	TRBV28	TRBJ1-2	CASSTGFGYTF	TGTGCCAGCTCTACAGGGTTTGGCTACACCTTC
once	NA	13	TRBV2	TRBJ1-1	CASSDDPNTEAFF	TGTGCCAGCAGTGATGACCCGAACACTGAAGCTTTCTTT
NA	NA	15	TRBV7-2	TRBJ1-2	CASSFFVQGSYGYTF	TGTGCCAGCAGCTTTTTCGTACAGGGCTCATATGGCTACACCTTC
NA	NA	15	TRBV19	TRBJ2-6	CASSYTGTGANVLTF	TGTGCCAGTAGTTATACAGGGACTGGGGCCAACGTCCTGACTTTC
NA	NA	15	TRBV5-6	TRBJ1-2	CASSPSLRGDNGYTF	TGTGCCAGCAGCCCCAGTCTCAGGGGCGATAATGGCTACACCTTC
NA	NA	15	TRBV28	TRBJ1-5	CASSSPGGGNQPQHF	TGTGCCAGCAGTTCCCCGGGGGGGGGCAATCAGCCCCAGCATTTT
NA	TRBD1	14	TRBV10-1	TRBJ1-6	CASSDGTGGSPLHF	TGCGCCAGCAGTGACGGGACAGGGGGTTCACCCCTCCACTTT
NA	TRBD1	16	TRBV19	TRBJ2-4	CASSLPTGGPKNIQYF	TGTGCCAGTAGTCTACCCACAGGGGGCCCCAAAAACATTCAGTACTTC
NA	NA	14	TRBV5-5	TRBJ1-1	CASSLRGGNTEAFF	TGTGCCAGCAGTTTAAGGGGAGGGAACACTGAAGCTTTCTTT
NA	TRBD2	11	TRBV12-5	TRBJ2-7	CASGSGTSANF	TGTGCTAGTGGTTCGGGGACTAGCGCCAACTTC
NA	TRBD1	14	TRBV10-3	TRBJ1-1	CAIREQGMGTEAFF	TGTGCCATCAGGGAACAGGGGATGGGCACTGAAGCTTTCTTT
NA	NA	13	TRBV7-6	TRBJ2-1	CASSSDHYNEQFF	TGTGCCAGCAGCTCGGACCACTACAATGAGCAGTTCTTC
NA	NA	10	TRBV2	TRBJ1-1	CASSYTEAFF	TGTGCCAGCAGTTACACTGAAGCTTTCTTT
few	NA	16	TRBV27	TRBJ1-1	CASSPGTHLANTEAFF	TGTGCCAGCAGTCCCGGGACTCACCTGGCGAACACTGAAGCTTTCTTT
NA	NA	13	TRBV15	TRBJ1-1	CATSREGDTEAFF	TGTGCCACCAGCAGGGAGGGGGACACTGAAGCTTTCTTT
NA	NA	16	TRBV9	TRBJ2-2	CASSVNGGANTGELFF	TGTGCCAGCAGCGTCAACGGGGGAGCGAACACCGGGGAGCTGTTTTTT
NA	NA	13	TRBV25-1	TRBJ1-1	CASSEAGITEAFF	TGTGCCAGCAGTGAAGCCGGGATCACTGAAGCTTTCTTT
NA	TRBD1	14	TRBV4-3	TRBJ1-1	CASSQGTGYTEAFF	TGCGCCAGCAGCCAAGGGACAGGGTACACTGAAGCTTTCTTT
once	TRBD1	15	TRBV4-3	TRBJ1-5	CASSRETGVNQPQHF	TGCGCCAGCAGCCGCGAGACAGGGGTGAATCAGCCCCAGCATTTT
NA	TRBD2	16	TRBV5-1	TRBJ2-5	CASSRGLAGRGETQYF	TGCGCCAGCAGCCGGGGACTAGCGGGACGAGGGGAGACCCAGTACTTC
NA	TRBD1	15	TRBV30	TRBJ1-4	CAWNPTGQANEKLFF	TGTGCCTGGAACCCAACGGGACAGGCTAATGAAAAACTGTTTTTT
NA	TRBD1	15	TRBV6-5	TRBJ2-7	CASSYSKQGGYEQYF	TGTGCCAGCAGTTACTCGAAACAGGGGGGCTACGAGCAGTACTTC
NA	TRBD2	15	TRBV2	TRBJ2-7	CASSDAGVEYGEQYF	TGTGCCAGCAGTGATGCGGGAGTGGAGTACGGCGAGCAGTACTTC